Given below is one T cell receptor (beta chain) in context. These data are taken from a study of blood T cell repertoires in COVID-19. Turning to the study itself: Researchers got acute and convalescent COVID-19 samples from the United States, Italy and Spain.

Germline CDR1 reads SEHNR; CDR2 reads FQNEAQ (reference sequence). This CDR3 spans 14 amino acids. V lost 10 bases and J 0 bases, leaving 12 bases between the germline ends. Authors' data handling: Estimation of nucleated cell counts relied on the amplification of reference gene primers. Produced via immunoSEQ multiplex PCR; TCRdb's table is partial and in-frame only. D and trimming were read from the DNA, whereas the V and J calls and clone size are those reported in that table. The repertoire includes about 280,000 clones, roughly four fifths of them detected once, and about 5% sits in the top ten. Participants were placed into cohorts based on the clinical history they reported. Participants in the exposed group had met a COVID-19 case in the 2 weeks before joining the study.

The chain links TRBV7-9 to TRBJ1-4; possibly TRBD1 for D (5 bases). The sample was PBMCs or T cells enriched from blood (not recorded which). The clonotype was recovered from a man aged 35-49 years who had been exposed to COVID-19. CDR3 residues: CATSQGATNEKLFF. The CDR3, as DNA: TGTGCCACCTCTCAGGGTGCAACTAATGAAAAACTGTTTTTT.